This TCR beta chain was profiled in a study of T cell responses to AZD1222 COVID-19 vaccine. On this clone itself: Antigen unknown.

Study findings and constraints: It was only 6 or 7 AZD1222 recipients who were seropositive at baseline.

Some clones are missing from TCRdb's copy, which holds only in-frame ones; the method was immunoSEQ multiplex PCR. The data hold roughly 130,000 clones, with around 84% observed a single time. The CDR3 consists of 15 residues. Germline lookup yields CDR1 SNHLY and CDR2 FYNNEI. J lost 3 bases, V lost 8 bases, and 5 bases had no gene match. The rearrangement links TRBV2 to TRBJ1-6, with 9 positions matching TRBD1. The starting material was peripheral blood, obtained on day 0 of AZD1222 vaccination. This clonotype originated in an adult in good health. CDR3 coding DNA: TGTGCCAGCGGGGACAGGGACGACTATAATTCACCCCTCCACTTT. Translation: CASGDRDDYNSPLHF.